Following are 16 T cell receptor beta chains from one sample sequenced in a study of identical twins. MiXCR was run by TCRdb on the 5' RACE reads, yielding one entry per CDR3 protein. The table includes roughly 710,000 distinct CDR3 sequences, 5.5% to 7.5% detected once. Sequences were obtained from naive T cells sorted from blood. These receptors originate from a young man in good health.

At least ten counts were recorded for this clonotype. As DNA, the CDR3 is TGTGCCAGCAGTTTTTCCAGGGTCGGTCAGCCCCAGCATTTT. Residues: CASSFSRVGQPQHF. V and J are TRBV12-3 or TRBV12-4 and TRBJ1-5; D perhaps matches TRBD1 (5 bases). Trimming took 3 bases from V and 6 from J, leaving 12 bases between them. CDR3 size: 14 residues.

As concerns this clonotype: Since a much larger clone is just one base distant, this may be a read error. The genes are TRBV6-2 or TRBV6-3 and TRBJ1-6, with D unclear. Germline V lookup: CDR1 MNHEY, CDR2 SVGEGT. The CDR3 runs to 11 residues. The CDR3 sequence is CASSYGSPLYF. CDR3 coding DNA: TGTGCCAGCAGTTACGGCTCACCCCTCTACTTT.

Ten or more counts support this clonotype. The chain joins TRBV6-5 to TRBJ1-1, with D unresolved. V was trimmed by 0 bases and J by 1 base, leaving 9 bases between them. Germline loops: CDR1 MNHEY, CDR2 SVGAGI. This CDR3 is built from 15 residues. In DNA form, the CDR3 reads TGTGCCAGCAGTTACTCTCAGGACGCGAACACTGAAGCTTTCTTT. As protein: CASSYSQDANTEAFF.

There are a few counts of this clonotype. CDR3 in DNA: TGTGCCAGCAGCTTGGACCAGCACGAGCAGTACTTC. Translated, it gives CASSLDQHEQYF. The V call is TRBV5-6, the J call TRBJ2-7; D ambiguous. There are 12 residues in the CDR3. Germline lookup yields CDR1 SGHDT and CDR2 YYEEEE. V lost 0 bases, J lost 5 bases, and 6 bases lay in between. The full variable domain, completed using reference TRBV5-6 and TRBJ2-7, is DAGVTQSPTHLIKTRGQQVTLRCSPKSGHDTVSWYQQALGQGPQFIFQYYEEEERQRGNFPDRFSGHQFPNYSSELNVNALLLGDSALYLCASSLDQHEQYFGPGTRLTVT.

This CDR3 reads CASSFQVQVFQETQYF. For the CDR3, the DNA is TGTGCCAGCAGTTTCCAGGTACAGGTTTTCCAAGAGACCCAGTACTTC. The V and J genes are TRBV6-2 or TRBV6-3 and TRBJ2-5; TRBD1 is a possible D gene (5 bases). CDR1 is MNHEY and CDR2 is SVGEGT in the germline V gene. The CDR3 has 16 residues. Trimming cost V 4 bases and J 1 base, with 16 bases left between them.

This clonotype has ten or more counts. V gene TRBV7-9 combines with J gene TRBJ2-1; 8 positions match TRBD2. The junction had 5 bases not matched to a gene; V was cut back by 1 base and J by 0 bases. The CDR3 extends over 17 amino acids. Germline V gene data show CDR1 as SEHNR and CDR2 as FQNEAQ (reference sequence). The CDR3 DNA reads TGTGCCAGCAGCTTAGGGGAACTAGCGGACTCCTACAATGAGCAGTTCTTC. Protein: CASSLGELADSYNEQFF.

This clonotype was counted only a few times. The rearrangement uses TRBV15 and TRBJ2-2; D remains unclear. V dropped 5 bases and J dropped 4 bases, with 8 bases sitting between them. Germline loops: CDR1 LNHNV, CDR2 YYDKDF (reference sequence). The CDR3 is made up of 13 amino acids. The CDR3 region has the DNA TGTGCCACCAGCCCGCGATCCACCGGGGAGCTGTTTTTT. This codes for CATSPRSTGELFF.

This clonotype appeared many times. The rearrangement joins TRBV15 to TRBJ2-3, with D possibly being TRBD1 or TRBD2 (6 bases each). The CDR3 is made up of 18 amino acids. CDR1 is LNHNV and CDR2 is YYDKDF in the germline V gene (reference sequence). Trimming left V 3 bases short and J 3 bases short, with 22 bases between. CDR3 DNA: TGTGCCACCAGCAGTGATACAGGGACGGGAGCTTCAACAGATACGCAGTATTTT. This translates into CATSSDTGTGASTDTQYF.

This chain links TRBV4-3 with TRBJ2-7; D gene uncertain. Looked up from germline, CDR1 is LGHNA and CDR2 is YSLEER. Trimming left V 0 bases short and J 2 bases short, with 11 bases between. There are 15 residues in the CDR3. The DNA of the CDR3 is TGCGCCAGCAGCCAAGAACGGCTACTCACCTACGAGCAGTACTTC. Translation: CASSQERLLTYEQYF.

This clonotype was counted ten times or more. The rearrangement joins TRBV29-1 to TRBJ2-2; D unresolved. The CDR3 loop spans 14 amino acids. CDR1 is SQVTM and CDR2 is ANQGSEA in the germline V gene. Trimming took 5 bases from V and 0 from J, leaving 10 bases between them. This CDR3 is CSVYALTNTGELFF. CDR3 sequence (DNA): TGCAGCGTTTACGCGCTTACGAACACCGGGGAGCTGTTTTTT.

The rearrangement links TRBV4-1 to TRBJ2-3; perhaps TRBD2 as D (6 bases). Germline CDR1 reads MGHRA; CDR2 reads YSYEKL. The CDR3 totals 15 residues. The ends were cut back, 2 bases at V and 6 bases at J, with 15 bases in the middle. The CDR3 protein is CASSQNGGIGDTQYF. CDR3 coding DNA: TGCGCCAGCAGCCAAAATGGAGGGATCGGCGATACGCAGTATTTT.

This clonotype was seen just once. The genes are TRBV4-1 and TRBJ2-5; D is undetermined. Germline V gene data show CDR1 as MGHRA and CDR2 as YSYEKL. CDR3 length: 13 amino acids. V was trimmed by 1 base and J by 4 bases, leaving 7 bases between them. The CDR3 coding sequence is TGCGCCAGCAGCCAAGCGAGGAGAGAGACCCAGTACTTC. Translation: CASSQARRETQYF.

The table lists this clonotype with many counts. J is TRBJ1-4 and V is TRBV7-9; D is unresolved. The CDR3 is made up of 13 amino acids. Germline V gene sequence: CDR1 SEHNR, CDR2 FQNEAQ (reference sequence). Trimming removed 1 base from V and 5 bases from J, with 5 bases in between. The CDR3 here is CASSLGLNEKLFF. The CDR3 region has the DNA TGTGCCAGCAGCTTAGGCCTGAATGAAAAACTGTTTTTT.

In its sample, this clonotype was seen many times. This chain uses TRBV12-3 or TRBV12-4 with TRBJ2-7, with 7 nucleotides matching TRBD1. V gave up 6 bases and J gave up 3 bases; unmatched junction bases: 5. The CDR3 contains 13 residues. CDR3 loop: CASSLRQGYEQYV. The CDR3 DNA reads TGTGCCAGCAGCCTCCGACAGGGCTACGAGCAGTACGTC.

This clonotype was counted many times. The chain joins TRBV12-3 or TRBV12-4 to TRBJ2-7, with 13 bases lining up with TRBD2. Trimming at V came to 2 bases and at J to 5 bases, leaving 3 bases not matched to a gene. The CDR3 totals 15 residues. CDR3 loop: CASSLWTSGRDEQYF. The CDR3, as DNA: TGTGCCAGCAGTTTATGGACTAGCGGGAGAGACGAGCAGTACTTC.

In this sample, this clonotype turned up a few times. The V and J genes are TRBV5-1 and TRBJ2-7; tentatively, D is TRBD2 (6 bases). The CDR3 contains 14 residues. V lost 2 bases, J lost 6 bases, and 15 bases lay in between. In germline, CDR1 is SGHRS, CDR2 YFSETQ. The CDR3: CASSFGQGGGEQYF. For the CDR3, the DNA is TGCGCCAGCAGCTTTGGCCAGGGAGGTGGCGAGCAGTACTTC.